The text below deals with one TCR beta chain. The antigen is unknown. As for time point: week 35, safety follow-up. In every dose of vaccine, 300 ug of mutant IDH1 20-mer peptide was given alongside topical imiquimod. The assay was immunoSEQ multiplex PCR, and TCRdb's table has in-frame clones only and misses some. The sample holds roughly 48,000 clones; over 65% are singletons and the top ten take 9.5% to 15%. These data originate in a study of a mutant IDH1 vaccine in newly diagnosed glioma. About the study: Patients received vaccination from 4-6 weeks after radiotherapy alone, or with temozolomide cycles. Participants attended visit V12, the safety follow-up, at week 35, and then attended visit V13 at week 47.

Germline-derived CDR1 and CDR2 are SGHDN and FVKESK. Losses at the gene ends were 4 bases for V and 4 bases for J; bases not matched to a gene: 4. There are 16 residues in the CDR3. The chain joins TRBV14 to TRBJ2-1, with 13 bases identical to TRBD2. The sequence derives from a man aged 40-55 years with glioma. The input for sequencing was PBMCs, taken from a glioma patient whose treatment included an IDH1 peptide vaccine. CDR3 bases: TGTGCCAGCAGCCCACTAGCGGGAGGGCGGTACAATGAGCAGTTCTTC. Translation: CASSPLAGGRYNEQFF.